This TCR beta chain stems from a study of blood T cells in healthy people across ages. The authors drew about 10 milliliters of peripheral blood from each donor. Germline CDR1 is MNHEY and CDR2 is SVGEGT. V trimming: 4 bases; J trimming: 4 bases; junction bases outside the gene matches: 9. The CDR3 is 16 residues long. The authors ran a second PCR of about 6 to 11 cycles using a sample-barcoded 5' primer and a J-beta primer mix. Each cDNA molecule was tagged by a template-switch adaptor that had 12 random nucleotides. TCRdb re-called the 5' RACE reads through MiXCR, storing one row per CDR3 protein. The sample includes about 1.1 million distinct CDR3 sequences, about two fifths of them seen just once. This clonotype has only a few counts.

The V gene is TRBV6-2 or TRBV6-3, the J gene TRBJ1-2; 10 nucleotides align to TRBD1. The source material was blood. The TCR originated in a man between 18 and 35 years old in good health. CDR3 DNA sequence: TGTGCCAGCAGTTCGCCAGGACAGGGGGACTTCTATGGCTACACCTTC. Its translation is CASSSPGQGDFYGYTF.